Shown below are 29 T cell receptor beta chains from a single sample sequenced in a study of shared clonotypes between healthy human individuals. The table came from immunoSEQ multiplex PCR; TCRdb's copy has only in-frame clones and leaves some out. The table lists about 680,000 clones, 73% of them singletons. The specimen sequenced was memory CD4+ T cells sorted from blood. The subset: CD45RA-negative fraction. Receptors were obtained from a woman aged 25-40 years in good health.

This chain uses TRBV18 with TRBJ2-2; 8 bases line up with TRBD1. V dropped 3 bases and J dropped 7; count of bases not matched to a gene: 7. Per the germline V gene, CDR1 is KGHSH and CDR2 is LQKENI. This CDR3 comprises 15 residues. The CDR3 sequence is CASSPLRDRGGELFF. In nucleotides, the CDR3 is TGTGCCAGCTCACCGTTACGAGACAGGGGCGGGGAGCTGTTTTTT.

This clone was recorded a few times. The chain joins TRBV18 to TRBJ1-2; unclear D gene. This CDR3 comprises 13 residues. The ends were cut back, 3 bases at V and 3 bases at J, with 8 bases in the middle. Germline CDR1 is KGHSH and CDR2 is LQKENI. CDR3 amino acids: CASSPAGDYGYTF. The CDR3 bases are TGTGCCAGCTCACCGGCCGGGGACTATGGCTACACCTTC.

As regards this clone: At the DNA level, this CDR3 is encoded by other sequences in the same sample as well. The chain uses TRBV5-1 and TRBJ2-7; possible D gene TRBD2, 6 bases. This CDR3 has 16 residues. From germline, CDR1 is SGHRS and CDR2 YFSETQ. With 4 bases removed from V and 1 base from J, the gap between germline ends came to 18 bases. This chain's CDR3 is CASSLSFGDSSYEQYF. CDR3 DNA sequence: TGCGCCAGCAGCCTATCATTTGGGGACTCATCCTACGAGCAGTACTTC.

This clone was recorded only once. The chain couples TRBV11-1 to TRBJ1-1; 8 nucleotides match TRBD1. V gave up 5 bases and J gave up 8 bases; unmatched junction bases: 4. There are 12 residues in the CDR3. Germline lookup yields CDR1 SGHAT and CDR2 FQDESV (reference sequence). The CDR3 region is CASSRTGSEAFF. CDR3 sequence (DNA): TGTGCCAGCAGCCGGACAGGGTCGGAAGCTTTCTTT.

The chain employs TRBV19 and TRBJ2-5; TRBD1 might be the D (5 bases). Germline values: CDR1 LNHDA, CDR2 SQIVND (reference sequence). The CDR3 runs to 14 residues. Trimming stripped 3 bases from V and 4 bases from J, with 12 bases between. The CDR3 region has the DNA TGTGCCAGTAGTATCCCAGGGATGGGAGAGACCCAGTACTTC. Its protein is CASSIPGMGETQYF. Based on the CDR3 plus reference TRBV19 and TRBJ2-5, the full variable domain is DGGITQSPKYLFRKEGQNVTLSCEQNLNHDAMYWYRQDPGQGLRLIYYSQIVNDFQKGDIAEGYSVSREKKESFPLTVTSAQKNPTAFYLCASSIPGMGETQYFGPGTRLLVL.

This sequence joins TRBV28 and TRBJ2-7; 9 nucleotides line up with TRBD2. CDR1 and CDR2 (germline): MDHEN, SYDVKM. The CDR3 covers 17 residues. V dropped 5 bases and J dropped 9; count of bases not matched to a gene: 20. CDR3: CASSPLTSGTSLFRQYF. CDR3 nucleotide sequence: TGTGCCAGCAGTCCATTGACTAGCGGAACCTCCTTGTTTAGGCAGTACTTC.

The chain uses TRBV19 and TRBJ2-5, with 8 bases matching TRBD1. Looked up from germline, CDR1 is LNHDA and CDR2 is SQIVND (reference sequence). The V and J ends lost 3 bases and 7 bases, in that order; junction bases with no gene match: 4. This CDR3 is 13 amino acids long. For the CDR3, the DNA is TGTGCCAGTAGTATTACAGGGGGAGGGACCCAGTACTTC. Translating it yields CASSITGGGTQYF.

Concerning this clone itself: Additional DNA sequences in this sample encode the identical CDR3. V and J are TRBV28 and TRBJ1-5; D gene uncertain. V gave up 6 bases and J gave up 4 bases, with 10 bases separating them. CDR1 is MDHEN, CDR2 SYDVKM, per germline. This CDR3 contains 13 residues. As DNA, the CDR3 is TGTGCCAGCAGCCTCAGACCTAATCAGCCCCAGCATTTT. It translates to CASSLRPNQPQHF. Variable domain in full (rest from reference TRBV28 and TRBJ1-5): DVKVTQSSRYLVKRTGEKVFLECVQDMDHENMFWYRQDPGLGLRLIYFSYDVKMKEKGDIPEGYSVSREKKERFSLILESASTNQTSMYLCASSLRPNQPQHFGDGTRLSIL.

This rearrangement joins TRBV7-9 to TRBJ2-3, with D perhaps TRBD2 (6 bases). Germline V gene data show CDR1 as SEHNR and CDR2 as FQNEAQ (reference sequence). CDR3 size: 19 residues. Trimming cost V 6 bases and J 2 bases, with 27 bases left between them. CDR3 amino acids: CASRTLRGGVWGNTDTQYF. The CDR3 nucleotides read TGTGCCAGCAGAACTCTAAGGGGAGGCGTTTGGGGGAACACAGATACGCAGTATTTT.

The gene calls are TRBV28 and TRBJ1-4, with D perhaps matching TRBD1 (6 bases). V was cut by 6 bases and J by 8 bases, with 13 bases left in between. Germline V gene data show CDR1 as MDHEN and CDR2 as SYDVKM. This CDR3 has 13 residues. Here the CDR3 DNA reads TGTGCCAGCAGGTCCGGACAGTGGGAAAAACTGTTTTTT. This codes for CASRSGQWEKLFF.

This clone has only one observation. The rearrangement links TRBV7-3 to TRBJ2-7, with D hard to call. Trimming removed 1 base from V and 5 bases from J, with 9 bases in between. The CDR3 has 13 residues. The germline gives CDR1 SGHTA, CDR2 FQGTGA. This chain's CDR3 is CASSLMFSDEQYF. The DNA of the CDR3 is TGTGCCAGCAGCTTAATGTTTAGTGACGAGCAGTACTTC. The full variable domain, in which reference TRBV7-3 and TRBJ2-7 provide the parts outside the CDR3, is GAGVSQTPSNKVTEKGKYVELRCDPISGHTALYWYRQSLGQGPEFLIYFQGTGAADDSGLPNDRFFAVRPEGSVSTLKIQRTERGDSAVYLCASSLMFSDEQYFGPGTRLTVT.

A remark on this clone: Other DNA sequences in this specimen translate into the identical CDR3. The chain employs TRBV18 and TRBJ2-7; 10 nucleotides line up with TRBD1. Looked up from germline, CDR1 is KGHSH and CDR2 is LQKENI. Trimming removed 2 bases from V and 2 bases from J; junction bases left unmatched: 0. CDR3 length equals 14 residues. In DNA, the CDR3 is TGTGCCAGCTCACCAGGACAGGGGGCCTACGAGCAGTACTTC. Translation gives CASSPGQGAYEQYF.

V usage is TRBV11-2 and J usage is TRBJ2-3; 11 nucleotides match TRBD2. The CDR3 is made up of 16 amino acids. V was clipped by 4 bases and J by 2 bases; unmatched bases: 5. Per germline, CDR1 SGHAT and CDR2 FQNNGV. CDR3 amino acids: CASSSVAGGPTDTQYF. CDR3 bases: TGTGCCAGCAGCTCAGTAGCGGGAGGGCCCACAGATACGCAGTATTTT.

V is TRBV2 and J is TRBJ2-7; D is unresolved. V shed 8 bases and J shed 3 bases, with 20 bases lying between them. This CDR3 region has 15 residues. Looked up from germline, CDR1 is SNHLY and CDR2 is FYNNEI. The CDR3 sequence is CASRQQGSWLYEQYF. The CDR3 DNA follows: TGTGCCAGCCGGCAGCAAGGGTCGTGGCTCTACGAGCAGTACTTC. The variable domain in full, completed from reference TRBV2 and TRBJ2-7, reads EPEVTQTPSHQVTQMGQEVILRCVPISNHLYFYWYRQILGQKVEFLVSFYNNEISEKSEIFDDQFSVERPDGSNFTLKIRSTKLEDSAMYFCASRQQGSWLYEQYFGPGTRLTVT.

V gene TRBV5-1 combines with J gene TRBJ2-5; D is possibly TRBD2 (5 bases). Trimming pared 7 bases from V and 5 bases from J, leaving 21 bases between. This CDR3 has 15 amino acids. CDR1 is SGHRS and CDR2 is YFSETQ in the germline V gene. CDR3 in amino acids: CASAPVGEGWETQYF. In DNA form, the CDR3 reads TGCGCCAGCGCCCCGGTCGGAGAGGGATGGGAGACCCAGTACTTC. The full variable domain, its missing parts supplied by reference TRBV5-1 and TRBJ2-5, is KAGVTQTPRYLIKTRGQQVTLSCSPISGHRSVSWYQQTPGQGLQFLFEYFSETQRNKGNFPGRFSGRQFSNSRSEMNVSTLELGDSALYLCASAPVGEGWETQYFGPGTRLLVL.

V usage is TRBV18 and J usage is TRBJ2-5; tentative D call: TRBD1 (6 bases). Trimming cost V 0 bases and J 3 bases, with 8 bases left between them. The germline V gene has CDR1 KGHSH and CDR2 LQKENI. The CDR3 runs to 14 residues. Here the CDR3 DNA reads TGTGCCAGCTCACCACCGAAGGGGGAAGAGACCCAGTACTTC. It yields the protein CASSPPKGEETQYF.

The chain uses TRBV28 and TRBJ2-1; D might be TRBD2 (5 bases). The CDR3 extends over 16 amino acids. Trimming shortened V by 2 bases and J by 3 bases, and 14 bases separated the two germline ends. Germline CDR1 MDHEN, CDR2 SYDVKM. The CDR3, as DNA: TGTGCCAGCAGTTTAACGGGAATGAGACACTACAATGAGCAGTTCTTC. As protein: CASSLTGMRHYNEQFF.

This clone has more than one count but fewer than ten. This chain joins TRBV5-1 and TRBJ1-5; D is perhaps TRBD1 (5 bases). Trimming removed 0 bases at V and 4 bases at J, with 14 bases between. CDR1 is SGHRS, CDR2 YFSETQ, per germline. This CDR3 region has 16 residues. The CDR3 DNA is TGCGCCAGCAGCTTGGGGGACGGGGTATGGAATCAGCCCCAGCATTTT. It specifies CASSLGDGVWNQPQHF.

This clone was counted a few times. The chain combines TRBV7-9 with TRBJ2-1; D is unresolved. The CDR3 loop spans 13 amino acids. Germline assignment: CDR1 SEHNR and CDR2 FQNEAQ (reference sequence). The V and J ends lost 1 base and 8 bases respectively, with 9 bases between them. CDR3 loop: CASSLGAIHEQFF. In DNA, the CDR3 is TGTGCCAGCAGCTTAGGGGCTATACATGAGCAGTTCTTC.

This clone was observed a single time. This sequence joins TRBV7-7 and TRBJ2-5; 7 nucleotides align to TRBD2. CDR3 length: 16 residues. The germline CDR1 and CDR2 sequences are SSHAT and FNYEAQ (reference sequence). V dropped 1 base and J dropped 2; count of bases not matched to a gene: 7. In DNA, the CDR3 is TGTGCCAGCAGCTTAGGAGGTGCTAGCGGTCAAGAGACCCAGTACTTC. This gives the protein CASSLGGASGQETQYF.

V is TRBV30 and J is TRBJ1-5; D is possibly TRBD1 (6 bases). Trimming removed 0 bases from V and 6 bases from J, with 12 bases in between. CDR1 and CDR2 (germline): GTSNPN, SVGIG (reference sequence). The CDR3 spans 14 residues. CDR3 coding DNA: TGTGCCTGGAGTGTACCGGGGGGCTCTCAGCCCCAGCATTTT. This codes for CAWSVPGGSQPQHF.

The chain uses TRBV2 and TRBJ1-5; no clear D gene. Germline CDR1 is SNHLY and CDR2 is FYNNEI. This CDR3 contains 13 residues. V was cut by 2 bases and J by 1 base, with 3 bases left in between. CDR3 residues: CASSESSNQPQHF. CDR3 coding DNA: TGTGCCAGCAGTGAAAGCAGCAATCAGCCCCAGCATTTT.

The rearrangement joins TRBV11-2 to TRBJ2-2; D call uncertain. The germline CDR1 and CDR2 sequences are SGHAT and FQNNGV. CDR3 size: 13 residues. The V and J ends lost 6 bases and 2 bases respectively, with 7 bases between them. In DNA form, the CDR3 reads TGTGCCAGCAGTTACTTAAACACCGGGGAGCTGTTTTTT. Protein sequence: CASSYLNTGELFF.

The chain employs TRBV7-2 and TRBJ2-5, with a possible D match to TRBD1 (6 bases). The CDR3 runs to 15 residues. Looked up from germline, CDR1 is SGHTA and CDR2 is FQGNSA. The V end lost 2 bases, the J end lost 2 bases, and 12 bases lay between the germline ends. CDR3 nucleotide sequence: TGTGCCAGCAGCTTAAGGGTGGGGGCACAAGAGACCCAGTACTTC. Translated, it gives CASSLRVGAQETQYF.

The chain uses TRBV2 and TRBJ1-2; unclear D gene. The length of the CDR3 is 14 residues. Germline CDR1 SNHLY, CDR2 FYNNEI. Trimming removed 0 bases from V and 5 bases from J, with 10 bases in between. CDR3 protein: CASSEASGFYGYTF. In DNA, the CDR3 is TGTGCCAGCAGTGAAGCGTCGGGATTTTATGGCTACACCTTC.

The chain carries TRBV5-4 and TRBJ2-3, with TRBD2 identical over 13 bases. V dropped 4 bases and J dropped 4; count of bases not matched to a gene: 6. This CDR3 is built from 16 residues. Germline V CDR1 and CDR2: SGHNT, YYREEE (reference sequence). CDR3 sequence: CASSRTSGRAPDTQYF. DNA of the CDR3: TGTGCCAGCAGCAGAACTAGCGGGAGGGCTCCAGATACGCAGTATTTT. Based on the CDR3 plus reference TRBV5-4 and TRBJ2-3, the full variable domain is ETGVTQSPTHLIKTRGQQVTLRCSSQSGHNTVSWYQQALGQGPQFIFQYYREEENGRGNFPPRFSGLQFPNYSSELNVNALELDDSALYLCASSRTSGRAPDTQYFGPGTRLTVL.

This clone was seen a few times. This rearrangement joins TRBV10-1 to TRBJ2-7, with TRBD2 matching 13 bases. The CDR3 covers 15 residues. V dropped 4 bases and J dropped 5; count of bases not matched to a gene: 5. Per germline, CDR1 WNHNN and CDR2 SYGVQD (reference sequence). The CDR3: CASSAGLAGADEQYF. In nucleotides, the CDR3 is TGCGCCAGCAGTGCTGGACTAGCGGGAGCGGACGAGCAGTACTTC.

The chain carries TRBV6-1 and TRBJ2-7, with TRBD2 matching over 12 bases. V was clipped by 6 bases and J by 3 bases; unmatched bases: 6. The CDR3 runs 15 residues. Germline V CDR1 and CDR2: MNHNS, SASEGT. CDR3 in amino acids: CASRGTSGSYYEQYF. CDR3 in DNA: TGTGCCAGCAGAGGGACTAGCGGGTCCTACTACGAGCAGTACTTC.

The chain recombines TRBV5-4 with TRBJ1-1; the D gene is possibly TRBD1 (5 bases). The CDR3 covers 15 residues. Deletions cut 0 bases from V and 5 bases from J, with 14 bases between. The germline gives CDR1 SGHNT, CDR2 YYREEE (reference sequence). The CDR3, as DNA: TGTGCCAGCAGCTTGGTGTCCGGGGGAGGGACTGAAGCTTTCTTT. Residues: CASSLVSGGGTEAFF.